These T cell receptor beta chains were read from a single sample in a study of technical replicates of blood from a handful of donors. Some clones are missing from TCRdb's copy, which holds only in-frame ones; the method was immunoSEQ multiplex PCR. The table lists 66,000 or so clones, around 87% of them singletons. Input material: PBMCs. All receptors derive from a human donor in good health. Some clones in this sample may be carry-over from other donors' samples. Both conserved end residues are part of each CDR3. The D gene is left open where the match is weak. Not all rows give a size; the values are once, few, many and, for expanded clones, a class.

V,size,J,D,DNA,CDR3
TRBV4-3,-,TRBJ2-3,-,TGCGCCAGCAGCCAAACCGGGACAACAGCTAGCACAGATACGCAGTATTTT,CASSQTGTTASTDTQYF
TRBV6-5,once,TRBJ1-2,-,TGTGCCAGCAGACGGGAGAAGGACTATGGCTACACCTTC,CASRREKDYGYTF
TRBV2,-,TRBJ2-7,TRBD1,TGTGCCAGCAGCGTTTCCGGGACAGGGAATTACGAGCAGTACTTC,CASSVSGTGNYEQYF
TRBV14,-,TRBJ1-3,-,TGTGCCAGCAGCCTCCTCGGTGGGGGGTCTGGAAACACCATATATTTT,CASSLLGGGSGNTIYF
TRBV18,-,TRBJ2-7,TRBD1,TGTGCCAGCTCACAGGACAGGGCGGGGGAGCAGTACTTC,CASSQDRAGEQYF
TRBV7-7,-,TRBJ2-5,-,TGTGCCAGCAGCGCAACCGGGACTCGGAAAGAGACCCAGTACTTC,CASSATGTRKETQYF
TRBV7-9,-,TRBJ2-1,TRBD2,TGTGCCAGCAGCCCTTCCCCCAGCGGGGGTTCCTACAATGAGCAGTTCTTC,CASSPSPSGGSYNEQFF
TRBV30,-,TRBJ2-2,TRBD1,TGTGCCTGGAGTTCGGACAGGGCCGGGGAGCTGTTTTTT,CAWSSDRAGELFF
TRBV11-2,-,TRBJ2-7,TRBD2,TGTGCCAGCAGCTTGGGAAACGGGGCGGGAGTAGGAACCTACGAGCAGTACTTC,CASSLGNGAGVGTYEQYF
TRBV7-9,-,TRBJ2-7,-,TGTGCCAGCAGCTACGGTACAGGCCCCTACGAGCAGTACTTC,CASSYGTGPYEQYF
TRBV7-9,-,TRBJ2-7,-,TGTGCCAGCAGCGAAGTGAGTCTCGAGCAGTACTTC,CASSEVSLEQYF
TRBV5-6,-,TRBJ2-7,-,TGTGCCAGCAGTCCTCGTAGAGGGCCCCACGAGCAGTACTTC,CASSPRRGPHEQYF
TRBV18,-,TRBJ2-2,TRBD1,TGTGCCAGCTCACCCGGGACAGGGAGGTCAACCGGGGAGCTGTTTTTT,CASSPGTGRSTGELFF
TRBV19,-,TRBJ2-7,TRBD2,TGTGCCAGTAGTTTCCCCTCTAGCGGCGAGCAGTACTTC,CASSFPSSGEQYF
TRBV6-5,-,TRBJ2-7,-,TGTGCCAGCAGTCGCGTGACGGGAAAATCCGAGCAGTACTTC,CASSRVTGKSEQYF
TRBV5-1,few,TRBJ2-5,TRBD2,TGCGCCAGCAGCTTGGCCGGTTCTAGCGGGGGTCAAGAGACCCAGTACTTC,CASSLAGSSGGQETQYF
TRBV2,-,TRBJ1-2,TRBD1,TGTGCCAGCAGTGACATGTGGGCAGGGGGCGCGAGCGGCTACACCTTC,CASSDMWAGGASGYTF
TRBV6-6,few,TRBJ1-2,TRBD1,TGTGCCAGCAGCTACGACAGGGGACCCTATGGCTACACCTTC,CASSYDRGPYGYTF
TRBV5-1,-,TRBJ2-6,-,TGCGCCAGCAGCTCCTCGGGTGCCGGGGCCAACGTCCTGACTTTC,CASSSSGAGANVLTF
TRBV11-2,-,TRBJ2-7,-,TGTGCCAGCAGCTTAGATCGTACCAGACAAAACGAGCAGTACTTC,CASSLDRTRQNEQYF
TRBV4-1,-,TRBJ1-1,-,TGCGCCAGCAGCCAGTACGACAGGAACACTGAAGCTTTCTTT,CASSQYDRNTEAFF
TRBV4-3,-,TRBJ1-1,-,TGCGCCAGCAGCCCCCCGGGGGGGGCGGAAAACACTGAAGCTTTCTTT,CASSPPGGAENTEAFF
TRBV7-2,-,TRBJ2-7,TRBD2,TGTGCCAGCAGCTTCGGCGGGGGCTCCTACGAGCAGTACTTC,CASSFGGGSYEQYF
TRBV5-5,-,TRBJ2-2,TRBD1,TGTGCCAGCAGATTCCGGGACAGCAACACCGGGGAGCTGTTTTTT,CASRFRDSNTGELFF
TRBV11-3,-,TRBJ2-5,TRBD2,TGTGCCAGCAGCCCCGAGGCGGGACTAGCGGGAAAAGAGACCCAGTACTTC,CASSPEAGLAGKETQYF
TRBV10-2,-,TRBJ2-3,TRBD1,TGCGCCAGCAGAGAACAGGGGGCTCGGGGCACAGATACGCAGTATTTT,CASREQGARGTDTQYF
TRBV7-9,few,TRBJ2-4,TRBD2,TGTGCCAGCAGCTCCAGGACTAGCGGGGGGAAAAACATTCAGTACTTC,CASSSRTSGGKNIQYF
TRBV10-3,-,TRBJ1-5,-,TGTGCCACCCTGGCGGGGACGGCGAGCAATCAGCCCCAGCATTTT,CATLAGTASNQPQHF
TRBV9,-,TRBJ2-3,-,TGTGCCAGCAGCGTAGGGGCCCAGTCAGCAGATACGCAGTATTTT,CASSVGAQSADTQYF
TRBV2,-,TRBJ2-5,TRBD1,TGTGCCAGCAGTGAACAGGGACAGGGAGGAGGAGAGACCCAGTACTTC,CASSEQGQGGGETQYF
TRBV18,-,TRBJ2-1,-,TGTGCCAGCTCACGGTCCCTCACCCGTCGGTCCTACAATGAGCAGTTCTTC,CASSRSLTRRSYNEQFF
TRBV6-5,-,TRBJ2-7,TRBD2,TGTGCCAGCAGTGCGACTAGCGGGTCCACCTACGAGCAGTACTTC,CASSATSGSTYEQYF
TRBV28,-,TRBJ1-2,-,TGTGCCAGCAGTTCCAGGGTGGCGGTGGTTGGCTACACCTTC,CASSSRVAVVGYTF
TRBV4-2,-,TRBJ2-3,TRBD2,TGTGCCAGCAGCCGCACCCTACTAGCGGGGGCCCGGAAGGATACGCAGTATTTT,CASSRTLLAGARKDTQYF
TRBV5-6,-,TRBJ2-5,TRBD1,TGTGCCAGCAGCGTGAGACAGGGTCAAGAGACCCAGTACTTC,CASSVRQGQETQYF
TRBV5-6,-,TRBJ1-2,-,TGTGCCAGCAGCGGAGGACAGTTCTACTATGGCTACACCTTC,CASSGGQFYYGYTF
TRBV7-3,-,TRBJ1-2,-,TGTGCCAGCAGCTTATCGACAGGATATGGCTACACCTTC,CASSLSTGYGYTF
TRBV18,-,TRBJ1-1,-,TGTGCCAGCTCACCATCTGGAGGGAACACTGAAGCTTTCTTT,CASSPSGGNTEAFF
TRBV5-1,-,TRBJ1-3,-,TGCGCCAGCAGCTTGGTCCCGGTCTCTGGAAACACCATATATTTT,CASSLVPVSGNTIYF
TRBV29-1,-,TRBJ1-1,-,TGCAGCGTTGGACAGGAGCCCACTGAAGCTTTCTTT,CSVGQEPTEAFF
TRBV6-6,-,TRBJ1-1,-,TGTGCCAGCAGTTACCCCCACAGCCCCATGAACACTGAAGCTTTCTTT,CASSYPHSPMNTEAFF
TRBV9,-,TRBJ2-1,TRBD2,TGTGCCAGCAGCGTAACACTAGCGGGGGGGCCGGGTGAGCAGTTCTTC,CASSVTLAGGPGEQFF
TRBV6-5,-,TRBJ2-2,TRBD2,TGTGCCAGCGGGGCAAGGGGAGGGACCGGGGAGCTGTTTTTT,CASGARGGTGELFF
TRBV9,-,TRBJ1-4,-,TGTGCCAGCAACCGACAAGAGGTCCTACCCCCAGGGGAAAAACTGTTTTTT,CASNRQEVLPPGEKLFF
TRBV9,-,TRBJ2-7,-,TGTGCCAGCAGCGTAGGGACAGCTCTTTTTCTTGACGAGCAGTACTTC,CASSVGTALFLDEQYF
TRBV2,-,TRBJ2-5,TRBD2,TGTGCCAGCAGTCCACTAGCGGGAGCATTGGTAGAGACCCAGTACTTC,CASSPLAGALVETQYF
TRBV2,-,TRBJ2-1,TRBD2,TGTGCCAGCAGTAGCGGGGGGGCGGGTGAGCAGTTCTTC,CASSSGGAGEQFF
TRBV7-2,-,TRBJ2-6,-,TGTGCCAGCCGTCTTTCTGGGGCCAACGTCCTGACTTTC,CASRLSGANVLTF